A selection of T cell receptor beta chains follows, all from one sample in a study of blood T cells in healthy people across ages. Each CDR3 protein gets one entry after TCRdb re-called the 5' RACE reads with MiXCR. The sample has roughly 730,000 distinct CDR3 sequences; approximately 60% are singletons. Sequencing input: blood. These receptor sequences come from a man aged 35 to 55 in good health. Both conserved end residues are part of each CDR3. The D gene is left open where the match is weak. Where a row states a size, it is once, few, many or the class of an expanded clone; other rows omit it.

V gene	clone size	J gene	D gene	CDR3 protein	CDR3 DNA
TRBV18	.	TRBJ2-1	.	CASSPRPPVREQFF	TGTGCCAGCTCACCACGGCCCCCGGTCCGGGAGCAGTTCTTC
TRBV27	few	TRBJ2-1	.	CASMGRGRGNEQFF	TGTGCCAGCATGGGCAGAGGGAGAGGTAATGAGCAGTTCTTC
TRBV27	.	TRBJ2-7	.	CASWGLRGSAEQYF	TGTGCCAGCTGGGGGCTTAGGGGATCCGCCGAGCAGTACTTC
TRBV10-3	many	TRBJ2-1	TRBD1	CAISVARGTGDNEQFF	TGTGCCATCAGTGTGGCACGGGGGACAGGGGACAATGAGCAGTTCTTC
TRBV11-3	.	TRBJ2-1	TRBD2	CASSPNGLAGATGEQFF	TGTGCCAGCAGCCCGAATGGACTAGCGGGAGCAACTGGTGAGCAGTTCTTC
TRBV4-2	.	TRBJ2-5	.	CASSQGAGTQYF	TGTGCCAGCAGCCAAGGTGCCGGGACCCAGTACTTC
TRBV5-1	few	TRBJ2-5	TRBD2	CASSLDSGGGQETQYF	TGCGCCAGCAGCTTGGATTCCGGGGGGGGCCAAGAGACCCAGTACTTC
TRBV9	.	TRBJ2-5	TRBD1	CASSVGVGDRLRETQYF	TGTGCCAGCAGCGTAGGGGTAGGGGACAGACTACGAGAGACCCAGTACTTC
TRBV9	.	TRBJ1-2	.	CASSDRVGDGYTF	TGTGCCAGCAGCGACAGAGTGGGAGATGGCTACACCTTC
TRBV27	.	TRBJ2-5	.	CASGNRGNGETQYF	TGTGCCAGCGGAAACCGGGGGAACGGCGAGACCCAGTACTTC
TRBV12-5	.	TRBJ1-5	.	CASVQGRSNQPQHF	TGTGCTAGTGTCCAGGGTAGGAGCAATCAGCCCCAGCATTTT
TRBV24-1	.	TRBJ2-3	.	CATSDSGAADTQYF	TGTGCCACCAGTGATTCAGGGGCGGCAGATACGCAGTATTTT